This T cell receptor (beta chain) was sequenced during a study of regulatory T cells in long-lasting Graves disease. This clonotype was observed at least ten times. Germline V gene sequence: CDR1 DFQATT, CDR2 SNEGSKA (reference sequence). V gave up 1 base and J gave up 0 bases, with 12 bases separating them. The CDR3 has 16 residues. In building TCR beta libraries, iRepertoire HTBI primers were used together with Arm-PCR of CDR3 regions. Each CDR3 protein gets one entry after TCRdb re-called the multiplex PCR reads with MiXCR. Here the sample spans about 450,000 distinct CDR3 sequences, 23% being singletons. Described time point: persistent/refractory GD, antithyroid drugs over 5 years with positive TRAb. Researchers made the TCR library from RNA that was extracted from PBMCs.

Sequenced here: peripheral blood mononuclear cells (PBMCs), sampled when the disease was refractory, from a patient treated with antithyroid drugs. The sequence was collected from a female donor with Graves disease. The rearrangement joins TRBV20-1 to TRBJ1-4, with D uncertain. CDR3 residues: CSARGLRDATNEKLFF. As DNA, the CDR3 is TGCAGTGCTAGAGGTCTCCGGGATGCAACTAATGAAAAACTGTTTTTT.